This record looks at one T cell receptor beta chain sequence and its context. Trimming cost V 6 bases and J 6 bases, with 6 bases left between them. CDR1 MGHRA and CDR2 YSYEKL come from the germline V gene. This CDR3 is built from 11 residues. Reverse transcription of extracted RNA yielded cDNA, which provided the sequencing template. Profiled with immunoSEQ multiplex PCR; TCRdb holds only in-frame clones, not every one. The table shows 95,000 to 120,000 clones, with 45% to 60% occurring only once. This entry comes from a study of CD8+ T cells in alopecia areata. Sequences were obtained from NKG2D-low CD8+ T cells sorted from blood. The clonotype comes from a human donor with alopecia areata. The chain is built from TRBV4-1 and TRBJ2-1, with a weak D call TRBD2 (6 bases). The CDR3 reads CASRAGNEQFF. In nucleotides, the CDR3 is TGCGCCAGCAGAGCGGGCAATGAGCAGTTCTTC.